This is a list of T cell receptor beta chains from one sample in a study of identical twins. TCRdb itself ran the 5' RACE reads through MiXCR, one entry per CDR3 protein. This table holds roughly 690,000 distinct CDR3 sequences, roughly 20% found once. These data were also reused for a study on T cells expressing NK-cell markers.

Sequenced material: PBMCs. The source of these receptors is a woman younger than 30 in good health. CDR3s include the opening cysteine and the closing phenylalanine or tryptophan. Each record gives: D gene, J gene, clone size, V gene, CDR3 DNA, CDR3 protein. A D gene is named only where the DNA matches it firmly. Clone size, where shown, is once, few, many, or a class for clones that have expanded.

.	TRBJ2-3	.	TRBV5-4	TGTGCCAGCAGCCGGGCGAGTGTCGGGACAGATACGCAGTATTTT	CASSRASVGTDTQYF
.	TRBJ1-3	.	TRBV6-6	TGTGCCAGCAGGGCCTCTGGAAACACCATATATTTT	CASRASGNTIYF
TRBD2	TRBJ2-2	.	TRBV25-1	TGTGCCACCTCCGGACTAGCGGGAGGAAGGAACACCGGGGAGCTGTTTTTT	CATSGLAGGRNTGELFF
.	TRBJ2-1	.	TRBV20-1	TGCAGTGCTAGAGATGAAGCGGTCAGCTCCTACAATGAGCAGTTCTTC	CSARDEAVSSYNEQFF
.	TRBJ2-3	many	TRBV2	TGTGCCAGCAGTGATCTCGCACAGGGAGCAGATACGCAGTATTTT	CASSDLAQGADTQYF
TRBD2	TRBJ2-1	.	TRBV20-1	TGCAGTGCTAGCTGGGCGGGGGGGGCCGGCGGTGAGCAGTTCTTC	CSASWAGGAGGEQFF
.	TRBJ2-1	few	TRBV6-5	TGTGCCAGCAGTTTAGGGCCGAGATTAGCTGGAAATGAGCAGTTCTTC	CASSLGPRLAGNEQFF
TRBD2	TRBJ2-1	few	TRBV12-3/TRBV12-4	TGTGCCAGCAGTTTACGGTCTAGCGGGGGGAACAATGAGCAGTTCTTC	CASSLRSSGGNNEQFF
.	TRBJ2-2	few	TRBV6-2/TRBV6-3	TGTGCCAGCAGTTACCCGGTCCTAGGCAAGAACACCGGGGAGCTGTTTTTT	CASSYPVLGKNTGELFF
TRBD1	TRBJ2-1	.	TRBV20-1	TGCAGTGCTTCAGACAGGGTTGGGTACAATGAGCAGTTCTTC	CSASDRVGYNEQFF
TRBD2	TRBJ2-3	.	TRBV5-6	TGTGCCAGCAGCATCACTAGCGGGAGTTTGGATACGCAGTATTTT	CASSITSGSLDTQYF
.	TRBJ1-4	many	TRBV5-1	TGCGCCAGCAGCTTGAACAGAAAGGCTTCGCGTGAAAAACTGTTTTTT	CASSLNRKASREKLFF
.	TRBJ2-1	.	TRBV27	TGTGCCAGCAGTTTATCGGTTCGGAATGAGCAGTTCTTC	CASSLSVRNEQFF
.	TRBJ2-3	many	TRBV20-1	TGCAGCGCTCGGACGAGACTAACTAACACAGATACGCAGTATTTT	CSARTRLTNTDTQYF
TRBD2	TRBJ2-3	.	TRBV6-1	TGTGCCAGCAGTATCTCTCTAGCGGGGAGAGATACGCAGTATTTT	CASSISLAGRDTQYF
.	TRBJ2-5	.	TRBV7-8	TGTGCCAGCAGCTCCCTTGAGGGCCGGGAAGAGACCCAGTACTTC	CASSSLEGREETQYF
TRBD2	TRBJ2-1	.	TRBV10-3	TGTGCCACAAACCGCGGACTAGCGGGAGGGAATGAGCAGTTCTTC	CATNRGLAGGNEQFF
TRBD2	TRBJ2-1	.	TRBV20-1	TGCAGTGCTAGAGATGCGCGGGAGAGCTCCTACAATGAGCAGTTCTTC	CSARDARESSYNEQFF
.	TRBJ2-7	few	TRBV12-3/TRBV12-4	TGTGCCAGCAGTTTTAAGCTCCCGGCCGAAAACTTC	CASSFKLPAENF
TRBD2	TRBJ2-7	.	TRBV6-4	TGTGCCAGCAGTGAAGGCGGGGGTCGTGGGGCCGAGCAGTACTTC	CASSEGGGRGAEQYF
TRBD1	TRBJ1-1	.	TRBV4-1	TGCGCCAGCAGCCGCCAGGGGGGGGGGAACACTGAAGCTTTCTTT	CASSRQGGGNTEAFF
.	TRBJ1-4	.	TRBV7-2	TGTGCCAGCAGCTACACCTCAACTAATGAAAAACTGTTTTTT	CASSYTSTNEKLFF